This TCR beta chain originates from a study of T-cell reconstitution after alpha-beta-depleted transplantation in children. Study-wide findings and caveats: One year post-transplant, T-cell counts and diversity were largely derived from T cells produced anew. Certain patients had high TCRbeta diversity at day 60, and it came from recipient T cells and thymic progenitors that survived. Roughly two months post-transplant, alpha-beta T cells reportedly originated from several hundred graft clones that had expanded.

By proportion, this clonotype is large. Its specificity is not known. The germline V and J ends were trimmed by 1 base and 3 bases, with 11 bases remaining between them. The CDR3 spans 15 residues. CDR1 is SGHVS and CDR2 is FNYEAQ in the germline V gene. As it was prepared, the TCRbeta library received unique molecular identifiers. TCRdb re-called the PCR reads through MiXCR, storing one row per CDR3 protein. The table includes some 6,900 distinct CDR3 sequences, roughly 4.8% detected once. The material was PBMCs, mostly from graft donor cells, obtained 180 days after TCRalphabeta/CD19-depleted stem cell transplant. The receptor was isolated from a child younger than two who had a stem cell transplant for acute myeloid leukemia, so the T cells may come from the graft donor. This chain connects TRBV7-6 to TRBJ2-3, with a tentative D call TRBD2 (6 bases). The CDR3 DNA reads as TGTGCCAGCAGCTTAGGACGGGAGTGGACAGATACGCAGTATTTT. Translated, it gives CASSLGREWTDTQYF.